Below are 5 T cell receptor beta chains sequenced from a single sample in a study of blood T cell repertoires in COVID-19. The data were produced by immunoSEQ multiplex PCR, yet TCRdb's version contains in-frame clones alone and is incomplete. The data show about 83,000 clones, 85% to 90% seen once. The sequenced material came from peripheral blood. These receptors came from a woman older than 75 in a cohort sampled during active or convalescent COVID-19.

The chain recombines TRBV27 with TRBJ2-7; 9 positions agree with TRBD1. This CDR3 is 15 amino acids long. CDR1 and CDR2 from the germline V gene are MNHEY and SMNVEV (reference sequence). The junction had 8 bases not matched to a gene; V was cut back by 6 bases and J by 2 bases. CDR3 DNA: TGTGCCAGCAGCCCCTTTTACAGGGGGCCCTACGAGCAGTACTTC. Its protein product is CASSPFYRGPYEQYF.

V usage is TRBV21-1 and J usage is TRBJ2-4; the table gives TRBD1 as D, unverified against the DNA. TRBV21-1 counts as a pseudogene. This CDR3 comprises 18 residues. The CDR3 nucleotides read TGTGCCAGCAGCAAAGAAAGGGGCCAGCCCGTAATTTTTGCCATTCAGTACTTC. It translates to CASSKERGQPVIFAIQYF.

The V gene is TRBV20-1, the J gene TRBJ2-3; tentatively, D is TRBD2 (5 bases). Germline CDR1 reads DFQATT; CDR2 reads SNEGSKA (reference sequence). The V and J ends lost 5 bases and 7 bases respectively, with 10 bases between them. This CDR3 contains 11 residues. The CDR3 DNA reads TGCAGTGCTGCGACGGGGAATACGCAGTATTTT. The encoded protein is CSAATGNTQYF.

The chain links TRBV27 to TRBJ2-7, with 13 positions matching TRBD2. Germline-derived CDR1 and CDR2 are MNHEY and SMNVEV (reference sequence). Trimming at V came to 5 bases and at J to 0 bases, leaving 4 bases not matched to a gene. The CDR3 covers 16 residues. DNA for the CDR3: TGTGCCAGCAGTGAGGGACTAGCGGGGATCTCCTACGAGCAGTACTTC. Translated: CASSEGLAGISYEQYF.

This clone was detected only once. This chain uses TRBV4-1 with TRBJ2-5; 7 bases are shared with TRBD1. The germline V gene encodes CDR1 MGHRA and CDR2 YSYEKL. V dropped 8 bases and J dropped 4; count of bases not matched to a gene: 7. The CDR3 loop spans 13 amino acids. CDR3 sequence: CASGNRGSETQYF. For the CDR3, the DNA is TGCGCCAGCGGGAACAGGGGATCAGAGACCCAGTACTTC.